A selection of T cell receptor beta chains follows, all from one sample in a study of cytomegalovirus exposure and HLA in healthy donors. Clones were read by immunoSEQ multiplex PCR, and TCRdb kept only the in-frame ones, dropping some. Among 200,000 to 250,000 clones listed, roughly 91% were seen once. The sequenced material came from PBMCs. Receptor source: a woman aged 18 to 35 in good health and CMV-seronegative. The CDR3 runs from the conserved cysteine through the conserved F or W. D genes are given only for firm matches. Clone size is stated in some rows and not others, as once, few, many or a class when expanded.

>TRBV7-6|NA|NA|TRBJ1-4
TGTGCCAGCAGCAACCGAGGGACTAATGAAAAACTGTTTTTT
CASSNRGTNEKLFF
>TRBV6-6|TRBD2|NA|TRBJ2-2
TGTGCCAGCAGCCGAGGACTAGCGGGCGGCGGGGAGCTGTTTTTT
CASSRGLAGGGELFF
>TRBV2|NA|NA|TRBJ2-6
TGTGCCAGCAGAGCGACAGTTGGGGCCAACGTCCTGACTTTC
CASRATVGANVLTF
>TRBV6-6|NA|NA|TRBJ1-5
TGTGCCAGCAGACAGGCTGTTAACAGTAATCAGCCCCAGCATTTT
CASRQAVNSNQPQHF
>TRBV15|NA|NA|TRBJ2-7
TGTGCCACCAGCGACAGGCAGGCGAACTACGAGCAGTACTTC
CATSDRQANYEQYF
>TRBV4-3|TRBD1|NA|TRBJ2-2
TGCGCCAGCAGCCGGAGATATCTCGTGGGACAGCTCGATAGCCCGGGGGAGCTGTTTTTT
CASSRRYLVGQLDSPGELFF
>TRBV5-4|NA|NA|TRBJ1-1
TGTGCCAGCAGCTTGGCCTTAGTCTCCACTGAAGCTTTCTTT
CASSLALVSTEAFF
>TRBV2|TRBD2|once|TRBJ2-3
TGTGCCAGCAGGGGACTAGCGGGGAGCACAGATACGCAGTATTTT
CASRGLAGSTDTQYF
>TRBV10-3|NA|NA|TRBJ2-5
TGTGCCATCAGTGGATCAGGAGCGGCTATCCAAGAGACCCAGTACTTC
CAISGSGAAIQETQYF
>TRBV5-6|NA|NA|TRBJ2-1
TGTGCCAGCAGCTCCGGACTCTACAATGAGCAGTTCTTC
CASSSGLYNEQFF
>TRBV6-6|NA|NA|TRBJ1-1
TGTGCCAGCAGTTACCCGACAGATGAAGCTTTCTTT
CASSYPTDEAFF
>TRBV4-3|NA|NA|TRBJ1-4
TGCGCCAGCAGCCAAGATCGGGGTCTGGGTGAAAAACTGTTTTTT
CASSQDRGLGEKLFF
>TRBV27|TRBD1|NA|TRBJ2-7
TGTGCCAGCAGTTACCTCATGACAGGGGGTTTGGGAGAGCAGTACTTC
CASSYLMTGGLGEQYF
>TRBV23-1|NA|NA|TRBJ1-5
TGCGCCAGCAGTCAACCTCTAGGGGTGGCCAATCAGCCCCAGCATTTT
CASSQPLGVANQPQHF
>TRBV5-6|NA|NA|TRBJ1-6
TGTGCCAGCATTAGGCAGGGAGGTTTCATTTCACCCCTCCACTTT
CASIRQGGFISPLHF
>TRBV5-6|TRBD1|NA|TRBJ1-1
TGTGCCAGCAGCTTGGGGGACAGGCCTCCTGAAGCTTTCTTT
CASSLGDRPPEAFF
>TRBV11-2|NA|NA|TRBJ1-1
TGTGCCAGCAGCTTCCGGCCAGGGAACACTGAAGCTTTCTTT
CASSFRPGNTEAFF
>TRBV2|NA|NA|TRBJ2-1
TGTGCCAGCAGTGTCTACCGGGGGAAGGTCAATGAGCAGTTCTTC
CASSVYRGKVNEQFF
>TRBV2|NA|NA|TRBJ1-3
TGTGCCAGCAGCCAGACAGGTTTAAACACCATATATTTT
CASSQTGLNTIYF
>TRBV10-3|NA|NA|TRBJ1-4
TGTGCCATCTCCAGGGGAACTAATGAAAAACTGTTTTTT
CAISRGTNEKLFF
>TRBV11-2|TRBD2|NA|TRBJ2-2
TGTGCCAGCAGCTCCCGGGACTACAACACCGGGGAGCTGTTTTTT
CASSSRDYNTGELFF
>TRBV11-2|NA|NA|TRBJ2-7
TGTGCCAGCCAACTAGACGGGGGAGCCTACGAGCAGTACTTC
CASQLDGGAYEQYF
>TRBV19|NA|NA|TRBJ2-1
TGTGCCAGTAGTATGACAGCCTGGAATGAGCAGTTCTTC
CASSMTAWNEQFF
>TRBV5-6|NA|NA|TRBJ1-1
TGTGCCAGCAGCTTAAGCTACACTGAAGCTTTCTTT
CASSLSYTEAFF
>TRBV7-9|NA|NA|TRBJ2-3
TGTGCCAGTGCCGGGACTGAAGACGCGAATACGCAGTATTTT
CASAGTEDANTQYF
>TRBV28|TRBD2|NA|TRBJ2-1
TGTGCCAGCAGCTACCTAGCGGGGGCTTCCTACAATGAGCAGTTCTTC
CASSYLAGASYNEQFF
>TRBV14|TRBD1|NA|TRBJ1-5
TGTGCCAGCAGTGGACAGGGACGCAATCAGCCCCAGCATTTT
CASSGQGRNQPQHF
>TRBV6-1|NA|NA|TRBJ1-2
TGTGCCACACGGGGAACCCAGAGCTATGGCTACACCTTC
CATRGTQSYGYTF
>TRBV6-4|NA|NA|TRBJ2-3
TGTGCCAGCAGTGACTCGGGCCCAGCCCCTACAGATACGCAGTATTTT
CASSDSGPAPTDTQYF
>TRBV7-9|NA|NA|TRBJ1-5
TGTTCCAGCAGTCCCGCGGGGCAGCCCCAGCATTTT
CSSSPAGQPQHF
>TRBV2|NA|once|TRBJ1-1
TGTGCCACTCTGAATGGTAAGCGGACTGAAGCTTTCTTT
CATLNGKRTEAFF
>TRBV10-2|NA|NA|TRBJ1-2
TGCGCCAGCAGTGGACAGGTCGACTATGGCTACACCTTC
CASSGQVDYGYTF
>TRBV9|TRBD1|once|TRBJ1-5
TGTGCCAGCAGCACCGGGACAGGTTATTATCAGCCCCAGCATTTT
CASSTGTGYYQPQHF
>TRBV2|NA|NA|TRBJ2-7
TGTGCCAGCAGGACCGACAGGTTGAAGTACTTC
CASRTDRLKYF
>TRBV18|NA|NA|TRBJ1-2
TGTGCCAGCTCCGCCAGGACAGCCGATAACTATGGCTACACCTTC
CASSARTADNYGYTF
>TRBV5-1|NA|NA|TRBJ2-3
TGCGCCAGCAGCTTGTCAGGGGCTTTCACAGATACGCAGTATTTT
CASSLSGAFTDTQYF
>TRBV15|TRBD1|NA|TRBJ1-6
TGTGCCACCGGACAGGGGTTAGGTAATTCACCCCTCCACTTT
CATGQGLGNSPLHF
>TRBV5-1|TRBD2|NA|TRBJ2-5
TGCGCCAGCAGCCGTACGGCGGCGGGGGGGGAGACCCAGTACTTC
CASSRTAAGGETQYF
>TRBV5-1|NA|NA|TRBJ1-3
TGCGCCAGCAGCTTGGCGGGGATCTCTGGAAACACCATATATTTT
CASSLAGISGNTIYF
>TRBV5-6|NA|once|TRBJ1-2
TGTGCCAGCAGCTTGGTCCAGGGATATGGCTACACCTTC
CASSLVQGYGYTF
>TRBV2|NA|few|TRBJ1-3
TGTGCCAGCAGTGGTAGCAGCGCCATATATTTT
CASSGSSAIYF
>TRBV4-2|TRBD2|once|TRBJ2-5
TGTGCCAGCAGAACCGGACTAGCGGGAAACCAAGAGACCCAGTACTTC
CASRTGLAGNQETQYF
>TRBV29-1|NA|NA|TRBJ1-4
TGCAGCGTGAGCACAGGGAGTCGGAAAGAAAAACTGTTTTTT
CSVSTGSRKEKLFF
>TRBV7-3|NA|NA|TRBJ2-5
TGTGCCAGCAGCTTAAACACGGGAGAAATCGTGGAGCAGTACTTC
CASSLNTGEIVEQYF
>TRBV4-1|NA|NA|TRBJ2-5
TGCGCCAGCAGCCAAGATTTCGCGGGGTCTTCCAAAGAGACCCAGTACTTC
CASSQDFAGSSKETQYF
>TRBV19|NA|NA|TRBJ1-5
TGTGCCAGTAGTCTCACAGGGAATCAGCCCCAGCATTTT
CASSLTGNQPQHF
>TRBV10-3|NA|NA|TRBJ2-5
TGTGCCATCAGGTTGACAGCGCAAGAGACCCAGTACTTC
CAIRLTAQETQYF
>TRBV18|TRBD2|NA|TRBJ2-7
TGTGCCAGCTCACACCTAGCGGGACGGAGGGATTACGAGCAGTACTTC
CASSHLAGRRDYEQYF
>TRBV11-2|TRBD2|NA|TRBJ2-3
TGTGCCAGCAGCCCTATCCTAGCGGGGGGGGCAGATACGCAGTATTTT
CASSPILAGGADTQYF
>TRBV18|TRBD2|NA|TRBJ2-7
TGTGCCAGCTCACCGGCCTACGGGGGGTTTGACGAGCAGTACTTC
CASSPAYGGFDEQYF